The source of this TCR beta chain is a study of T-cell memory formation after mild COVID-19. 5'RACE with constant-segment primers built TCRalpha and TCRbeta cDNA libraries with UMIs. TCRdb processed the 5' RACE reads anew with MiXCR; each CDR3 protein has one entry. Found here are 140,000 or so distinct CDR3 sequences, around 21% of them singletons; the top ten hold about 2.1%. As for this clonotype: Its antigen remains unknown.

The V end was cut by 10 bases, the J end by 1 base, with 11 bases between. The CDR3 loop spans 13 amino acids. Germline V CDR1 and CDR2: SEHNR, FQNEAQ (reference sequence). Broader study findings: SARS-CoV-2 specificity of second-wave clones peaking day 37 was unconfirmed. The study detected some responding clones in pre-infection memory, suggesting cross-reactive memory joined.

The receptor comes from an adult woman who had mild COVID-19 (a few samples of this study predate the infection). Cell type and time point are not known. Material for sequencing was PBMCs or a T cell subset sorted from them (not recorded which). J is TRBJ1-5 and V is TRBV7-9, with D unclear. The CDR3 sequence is CATNAGSNQPQHF. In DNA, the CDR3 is TGTGCCACTAATGCGGGGAGCAATCAGCCCCAGCATTTT.